This TCR beta chain was observed in a study of T cells after yellow fever vaccination. CDR1 and CDR2 (germline): SNHLY, FYNNEI. The CDR3 consists of 13 residues. Trimming shortened V by 8 bases and J by 2 bases, and 10 bases separated the two germline ends. Via MiXCR, TCRdb re-called the 5' RACE reads, giving one row per CDR3 protein. Here the sample spans a few hundred thousand distinct CDR3 sequences, 4% being singletons. The TCR comes from a man between 18 and 35 years old who received the YFV17D yellow fever vaccine. The source was PBMCs, collected 5 days after the yellow fever booster vaccination. The chain is built from TRBV2 and TRBJ1-3; no firm D call. The CDR3 here is CASSINPGNTIYF. The CDR3 nucleotides read TGTGCCAGCTCCATAAACCCTGGAAACACCATATATTTT.